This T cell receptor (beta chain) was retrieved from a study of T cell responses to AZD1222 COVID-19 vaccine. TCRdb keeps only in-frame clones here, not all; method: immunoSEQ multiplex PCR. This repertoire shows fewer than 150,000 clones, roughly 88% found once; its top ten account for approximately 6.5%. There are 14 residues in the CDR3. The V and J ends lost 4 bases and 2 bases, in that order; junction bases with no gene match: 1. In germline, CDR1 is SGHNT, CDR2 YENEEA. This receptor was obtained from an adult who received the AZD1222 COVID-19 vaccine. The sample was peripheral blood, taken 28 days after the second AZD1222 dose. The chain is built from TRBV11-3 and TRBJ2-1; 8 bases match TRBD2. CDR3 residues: CASSSGLAYNEQFF. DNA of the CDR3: TGTGCCAGCAGCTCGGGACTAGCCTACAATGAGCAGTTCTTC.